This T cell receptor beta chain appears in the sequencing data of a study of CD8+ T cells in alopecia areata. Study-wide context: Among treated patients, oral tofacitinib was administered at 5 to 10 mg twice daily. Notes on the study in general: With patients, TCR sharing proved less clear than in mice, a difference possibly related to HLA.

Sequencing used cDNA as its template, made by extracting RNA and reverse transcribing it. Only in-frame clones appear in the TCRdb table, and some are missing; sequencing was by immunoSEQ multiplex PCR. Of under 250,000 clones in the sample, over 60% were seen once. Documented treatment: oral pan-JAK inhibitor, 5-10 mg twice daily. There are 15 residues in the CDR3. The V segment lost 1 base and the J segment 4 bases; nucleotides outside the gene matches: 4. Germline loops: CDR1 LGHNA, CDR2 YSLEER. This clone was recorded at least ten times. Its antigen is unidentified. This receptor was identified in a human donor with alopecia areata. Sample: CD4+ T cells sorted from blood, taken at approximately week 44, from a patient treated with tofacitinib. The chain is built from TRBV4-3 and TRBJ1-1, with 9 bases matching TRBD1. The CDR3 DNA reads TGCGCCAGCAGCCAAGGGGACAGGGTCAGCACTGAAGCTTTCTTT. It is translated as CASSQGDRVSTEAFF.